This entry lists 26 T cell receptor beta chains sequenced from one sample in a study of STAT5B mutations in CD4+ large granular lymphocyte leukemia. Method: immunoSEQ multiplex PCR; TCRdb's copy keeps in-frame clones and lacks some. The data hold approximately 33,000 clones, with around 89% observed a single time. Sequenced material: CD4+ T cells from blood buffy coats. These receptors were obtained from a human donor in good health.

This sequence joins TRBV2 and TRBJ2-1; 8 positions agree with TRBD2. The CDR3 is 16 amino acids. The germline CDR1 and CDR2 sequences are SNHLY and FYNNEI. Germline trimming cut 7 bases from V and 8 bases from J; bases unmatched to any gene: 16. The CDR3 here is CASKRLLAVSGHEQFF. CDR3 nucleotide sequence: TGTGCCAGCAAAAGATTACTAGCGGTTTCGGGCCATGAGCAGTTCTTC.

This chain links TRBV5-8 with TRBJ2-7, with D maybe TRBD1 (7 bases). The CDR3 is made up of 16 amino acids. The germline V and J ends were trimmed by 5 bases and 1 base, with 19 bases remaining between them. Germline-derived CDR1 and CDR2 are SGHTS and YDEGEE. In nucleotides, the CDR3 is TGTGCCAGCAGTCAGGAGGGACAGCTTTTTTCCTACGAGCAGTACTTC. It is translated as CASSQEGQLFSYEQYF.

This clone was observed once. The gene calls are TRBV7-9 and TRBJ2-5, with D unclear. The end of the DNA fits TRBJ2-7 better, so the J call may be wrong. Germline V gives CDR1 SEHNR, CDR2 FQNEAQ (reference sequence). The CDR3 length is 14 residues. The CDR3 sequence: CASSLGSTSYEQYF. CDR3 nucleotide sequence: TGTGCCAGCAGCTTGGGCAGTACTTCCTACGAGCAGTACTTC.

This clone was seen a single time. The rearrangement links TRBV9 to TRBJ2-6; D remains ambiguous. This CDR3 has 17 residues. Deletions cut 2 bases from V and 0 bases from J, with 12 bases between. Germline V lookup: CDR1 SGDLS, CDR2 YYNGEE. CDR3 bases: TGTGCCAGCAGCGTTGATCTGACATTCTCTGGGGCCAACGTCCTGACTTTC. It translates to CASSVDLTFSGANVLTF.

The chain carries TRBV6-5 and TRBJ1-2, with unresolved D. Trimming took 0 bases from V and 2 from J, leaving 4 bases between them. Germline-derived CDR1 and CDR2 are MNHEY and SVGAGI. CDR3 size: 13 residues. CDR3 residues: CASSYSTNYGYTF. DNA for the CDR3: TGTGCCAGCAGTTACTCAACAAACTATGGCTACACCTTC.

The gene calls are TRBV4-3 and TRBJ2-1; TRBD2 aligns across 14 bases. Germline CDR1 and CDR2: LGHNA and YSLEER. The CDR3 consists of 16 residues. Trimming removed 0 bases from V and 9 bases from J; junction bases left unmatched: 4. The DNA of the CDR3 is TGCGCCAGCAGCCAAGAAGGGACTAGCGGGAGTCCTGAGCAGTTCTTC. It codes for CASSQEGTSGSPEQFF.

The J gene is TRBJ2-5, the V gene TRBV10-3; 7 positions agree with TRBD2. Losses at the gene ends were 5 bases for V and 5 bases for J; bases not matched to a gene: 11. This CDR3 has 15 residues. Per germline, CDR1 ENHRY and CDR2 SYGVKD. The CDR3 loop reads CAISSEREHGETQYF. The CDR3 DNA reads as TGTGCCATCAGTTCCGAGCGGGAACACGGGGAGACCCAGTACTTC.

The V call is TRBV7-6, the J call TRBJ2-5; 7 bases are shared with TRBD1. The J call may be faulty, since TRBJ2-7 better matches the DNA end. Per the germline V gene, CDR1 is SGHVS and CDR2 is FNYEAQ. The CDR3 is 14 amino acids. For the CDR3, the DNA is TGTGCCAGCAGCTTACGAGGGGGCAGACACGAGCAGTACTTC. It codes for CASSLRGGRHEQYF.

This chain links TRBV5-1 with TRBJ2-3; 9 bases line up with TRBD2. J gave up 2 bases and V 2 bases, and 9 bases lay outside the gene matches. The length of the CDR3 is 17 residues. CDR1 is SGHRS and CDR2 is YFSETQ in the germline V gene. Here the CDR3 DNA reads TGCGCCAGCAGCTTATATGGGGCGGGGGGGGACACAGATACGCAGTATTTT. It is translated as CASSLYGAGGDTDTQYF. Based on the CDR3 plus reference TRBV5-1 and TRBJ2-3, the full variable domain is KAGVTQTPRYLIKTRGQQVTLSCSPISGHRSVSWYQQTPGQGLQFLFEYFSETQRNKGNFPGRFSGRQFSNSRSEMNVSTLELGDSALYLCASSLYGAGGDTDTQYFGPGTRLTVL.

The chain carries TRBV7-9 and TRBJ2-3, with TRBD2 as a possible D gene (6 bases). V lost 6 bases, J lost 1 base, and 14 bases lay in between. Germline loops: CDR1 SEHNR, CDR2 FQNEAQ (reference sequence). The CDR3 has 15 residues. For the CDR3, the DNA is TGTGCCAGCAGTGAGGGGCGGGGCGGCACAGATACGCAGTATTTT. Amino acids: CASSEGRGGTDTQYF.

This chain connects TRBV7-2 to TRBJ2-5; 7 bases are shared with TRBD2. The CDR3 runs to 14 residues. Looked up from germline, CDR1 is SGHTA and CDR2 is FQGNSA. The ends lost 4 bases at V and 5 bases at J; junction bases unmatched: 7. The CDR3 reads CASSSRRGGETQYF. CDR3 sequence (DNA): TGTGCCAGCAGCTCCAGGAGGGGAGGGGAGACCCAGTACTTC.

This sequence joins TRBV7-2 and TRBJ1-5, with 7 bases fitting TRBD1. CDR1 is SGHTA and CDR2 is FQGNSA in the germline V gene. With 3 bases clipped from V and 2 bases from J, the junction kept 7 bases outside the gene matches. The CDR3 consists of 16 residues. For the CDR3, the DNA is TGTGCCAGCAGCTTCCAGACAGGGTCGGGCAATCAGCCCCAGCATTTT. Residues: CASSFQTGSGNQPQHF.

This CDR3 is CASSPLPVEGSGNTIYF. CDR3 sequence (DNA): TGTGCCAGCTCACCACTACCGGTAGAAGGGTCCGGAAACACCATATATTTT. The chain carries TRBV18 and TRBJ1-3; D remains ambiguous. Germline V CDR1 and CDR2: KGHSH, LQKENI. This CDR3 is built from 17 residues. V was cut by 1 base and J by 4 bases, with 17 bases left in between.

This rearrangement joins TRBV19 to TRBJ1-2, with D uncertain. The V end lost 1 base, the J end lost 4 bases, and 10 bases lay between the germline ends. This CDR3 region has 14 residues. CDR1 is LNHDA and CDR2 is SQIVND in the germline V gene (reference sequence). Here the CDR3 reads CASSIGGKSYGYTF. In DNA, the CDR3 is TGTGCCAGTAGTATAGGAGGAAAGTCCTATGGCTACACCTTC. The full variable domain, with the rest looked up from reference TRBV19 and TRBJ1-2, is DGGITQSPKYLFRKEGQNVTLSCEQNLNHDAMYWYRQDPGQGLRLIYYSQIVNDFQKGDIAEGYSVSREKKESFPLTVTSAQKNPTAFYLCASSIGGKSYGYTFGSGTRLTVV.

This clone has a handful of counts. The genes are TRBV9 and TRBJ2-3; 7 bases are a match to TRBD2. J was trimmed by 4 bases and V by 0 bases; bases with no gene match: 5. In germline, CDR1 is SGDLS, CDR2 YYNGEE. The CDR3 consists of 15 residues. CDR3 nucleotide sequence: TGTGCCAGCAGCGTAGACCGGGGGGTCTCAGATACGCAGTATTTT. Translation gives CASSVDRGVSDTQYF.

This sequence joins TRBV29-1 and TRBJ2-7; D is unresolved. V was shortened by 0 bases and J by 6 bases, with 21 bases between the two germline ends. In germline, CDR1 is SQVTM, CDR2 ANQGSEA. This CDR3 region has 16 residues. The CDR3 region has the DNA TGCAGCGTTGAAGATCCCACCAGCCCTACAAGAGGCGAGCAGTACTTC. Protein product: CSVEDPTSPTRGEQYF.

This rearrangement joins TRBV7-3 to TRBJ1-2; D gene ambiguous. The germline V gene encodes CDR1 SGHTA and CDR2 FQGTGA. V dropped 3 bases and J dropped 1 base, with 6 bases sitting between them. The CDR3 loop spans 13 amino acids. CDR3 loop: CASSLKGNYGYTF. The CDR3 DNA sequence: TGTGCCAGCAGCTTGAAGGGTAACTATGGCTACACCTTC.

This rearrangement joins TRBV2 to TRBJ1-1; D gene uncertain. The CDR3 is made up of 11 amino acids. The germline gives CDR1 SNHLY, CDR2 FYNNEI. The V and J ends lost 8 bases and 1 base respectively, with 5 bases between them. The CDR3 bases are TGTGCCAGCCCTGGGAACACTGAAGCTTTCTTT. Translated, it gives CASPGNTEAFF. The full variable domain, completed using reference TRBV2 and TRBJ1-1, is EPEVTQTPSHQVTQMGQEVILRCVPISNHLYFYWYRQILGQKVEFLVSFYNNEISEKSEIFDDQFSVERPDGSNFTLKIRSTKLEDSAMYFCASPGNTEAFFGQGTRLTVV.

J is TRBJ2-1 and V is TRBV14; the D is unclear. The CDR3 sequence is 15 residues long. From germline, CDR1 is SGHDN and CDR2 FVKESK. Trimming stripped 4 bases from V and 3 bases from J, with 13 bases between. Here the CDR3 reads CASSPPPRFYNEQFF. CDR3 nucleotide sequence: TGTGCCAGCAGCCCCCCCCCTCGTTTCTACAATGAGCAGTTCTTC.

The chain has TRBV2 and TRBJ2-2, with 10 bases aligning to TRBD2. CDR3 length: 15 residues. J was trimmed by 6 bases and V by 8 bases; bases with no gene match: 9. From germline, CDR1 is SNHLY and CDR2 FYNNEI. The CDR3 is CASGERGGWSGELFF. CDR3 bases: TGTGCCAGCGGAGAGCGGGGGGGCTGGTCCGGGGAGCTGTTTTTT. Looking up the rest from reference TRBV2 and TRBJ2-2 gives the full variable domain: EPEVTQTPSHQVTQMGQEVILRCVPISNHLYFYWYRQILGQKVEFLVSFYNNEISEKSEIFDDQFSVERPDGSNFTLKIRSTKLEDSAMYFCASGERGGWSGELFFGEGSRLTVL.

This chain uses TRBV30 with TRBJ2-1, with 8 positions matching TRBD2. This CDR3 is built from 12 residues. J gave up 12 bases and V 2 bases, and 6 bases lay outside the gene matches. Per the germline V gene, CDR1 is GTSNPN and CDR2 is SVGIG (reference sequence). This CDR3 reads CAWSPQAGAQFF. The CDR3 nucleotides read TGTGCCTGGAGTCCTCAAGCGGGAGCGCAGTTCTTC.

CDR3 region: CASSALGRTSYEQYF. The DNA of the CDR3 is TGTGCCAGCAGCGCGCTGGGGCGGACTTCCTACGAGCAGTACTTC. The chain links TRBV11-2 to TRBJ2-7; D may correspond to TRBD1 or TRBD2 (5 bases each). The CDR3 spans 15 residues. Germline V gives CDR1 SGHAT, CDR2 FQNNGV. V lost 5 bases and J 1 base, leaving 15 bases between the germline ends.

The chain combines TRBV28 with TRBJ2-5, with a weak D call TRBD2 (5 bases). The CDR3 has 14 amino acids. The germline V gene has CDR1 MDHEN and CDR2 SYDVKM. V lost 5 bases, J lost 7 bases, and 17 bases lay in between. The CDR3 sequence is CASSQDLLAGTQYF. CDR3 nucleotides: TGTGCCAGCAGTCAGGACCTATTGGCGGGGACCCAGTACTTC. The full variable domain, completed using reference TRBV28 and TRBJ2-5, is DVKVTQSSRYLVKRTGEKVFLECVQDMDHENMFWYRQDPGLGLRLIYFSYDVKMKEKGDIPEGYSVSREKKERFSLILESASTNQTSMYLCASSQDLLAGTQYFGPGTRLLVL.

The genes are TRBV29-1 and TRBJ1-4; D is undetermined. The CDR3 spans 14 residues. With 4 bases removed from V and 3 bases from J, the gap between germline ends came to 12 bases. Per the germline V gene, CDR1 is SQVTM and CDR2 is ANQGSEA. CDR3 region: CSVGSSSPNEKLFF. The CDR3, as DNA: TGCAGCGTTGGAAGTAGCAGCCCTAATGAAAAACTGTTTTTT.

This chain links TRBV6-1 with TRBJ1-6; no clear D gene. CDR3 length: 14 residues. The germline V gene has CDR1 MNHNS and CDR2 SASEGT. The CDR3 is CVVGRRSYNSPLHF. Written as DNA, the CDR3 is TGTGTCGTAGGCAGGCGCTCCTATAATTCACCCCTCCACTTT.

V is TRBV6-5 and J is TRBJ1-4, with D tentatively TRBD1 (6 bases). There are 16 residues in the CDR3. With 2 bases removed from V and 5 bases from J, the gap between germline ends came to 15 bases. The germline V gene encodes CDR1 MNHEY and CDR2 SVGAGI. The CDR3 loop is CASSYGGGRSNEKLFF. In nucleotides, the CDR3 is TGTGCCAGCAGTTACGGGGGGGGCAGGTCAAATGAAAAACTGTTTTTT.